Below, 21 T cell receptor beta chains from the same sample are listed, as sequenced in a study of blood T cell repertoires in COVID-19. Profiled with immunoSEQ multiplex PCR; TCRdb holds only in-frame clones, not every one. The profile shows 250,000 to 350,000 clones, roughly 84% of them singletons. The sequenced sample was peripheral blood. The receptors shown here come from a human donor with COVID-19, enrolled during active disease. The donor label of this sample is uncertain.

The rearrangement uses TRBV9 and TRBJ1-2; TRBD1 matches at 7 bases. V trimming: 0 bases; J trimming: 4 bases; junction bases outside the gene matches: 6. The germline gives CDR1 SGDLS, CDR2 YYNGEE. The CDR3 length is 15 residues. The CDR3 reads CASSVASGGIYGYTF. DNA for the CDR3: TGTGCCAGCAGCGTAGCCTCAGGGGGAATCTATGGCTACACCTTC.

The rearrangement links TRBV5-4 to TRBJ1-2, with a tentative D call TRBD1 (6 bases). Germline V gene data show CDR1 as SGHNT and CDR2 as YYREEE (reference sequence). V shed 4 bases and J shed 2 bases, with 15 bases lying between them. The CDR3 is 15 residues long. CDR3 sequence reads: CASSPPGGANYGYTF. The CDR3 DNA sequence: TGTGCCAGCAGCCCGCCGGGGGGGGCCAACTATGGCTACACCTTC.

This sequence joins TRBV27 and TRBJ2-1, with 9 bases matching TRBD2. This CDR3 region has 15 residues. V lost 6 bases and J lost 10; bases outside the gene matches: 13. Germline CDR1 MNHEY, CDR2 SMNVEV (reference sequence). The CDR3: CASSLEEREVAEQFF. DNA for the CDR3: TGTGCCAGCAGCCTCGAAGAGCGGGAGGTGGCGGAGCAGTTCTTC.

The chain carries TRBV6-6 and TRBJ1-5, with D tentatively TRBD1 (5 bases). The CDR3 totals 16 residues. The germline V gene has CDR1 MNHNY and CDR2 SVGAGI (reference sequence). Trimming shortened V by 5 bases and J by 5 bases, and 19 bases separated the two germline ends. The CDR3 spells CASSSTGDWGDQPQHF. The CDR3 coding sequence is TGTGCCAGCAGTAGCACAGGCGACTGGGGTGATCAGCCCCAGCATTTT.

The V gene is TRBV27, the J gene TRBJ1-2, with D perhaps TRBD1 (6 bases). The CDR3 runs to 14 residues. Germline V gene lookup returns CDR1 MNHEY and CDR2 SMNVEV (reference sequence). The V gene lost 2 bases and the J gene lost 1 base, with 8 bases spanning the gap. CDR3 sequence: CASSLGDNNYGYTF. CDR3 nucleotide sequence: TGTGCCAGCAGTTTAGGGGACAATAACTATGGCTACACCTTC.

CDR3 loop: CASSSGQGAGQPQHF. For the CDR3, the DNA is TGTGCCAGCAGCTCGGGACAGGGGGCAGGCCAGCCCCAGCATTTT. The chain links TRBV7-2 to TRBJ1-5; 12 bases fit TRBD1. V shed 4 bases and J 7 bases; nucleotides not matched to a gene: 5. CDR3 length: 15 amino acids. Germline loops: CDR1 SGHTA, CDR2 FQGNSA.

This CDR3 is CASSLKLLAGVNTGELFF. In DNA, the CDR3 is TGCGCCAGCAGCCTCAAATTGCTAGCGGGAGTAAACACCGGGGAGCTGTTTTTT. The chain has TRBV5-1 and TRBJ2-2, with 10 bases matching TRBD2. The CDR3 consists of 18 residues. Looked up from germline, CDR1 is SGHRS and CDR2 is YFSETQ. V lost 4 bases, J lost 2 bases, and 11 bases stayed unmatched.

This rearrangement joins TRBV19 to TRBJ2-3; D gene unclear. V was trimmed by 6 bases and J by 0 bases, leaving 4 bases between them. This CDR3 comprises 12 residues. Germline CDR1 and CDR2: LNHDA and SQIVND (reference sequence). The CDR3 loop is CASSFSTDTQYF. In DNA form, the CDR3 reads TGTGCCAGTAGCTTCAGCACAGATACGCAGTATTTT.

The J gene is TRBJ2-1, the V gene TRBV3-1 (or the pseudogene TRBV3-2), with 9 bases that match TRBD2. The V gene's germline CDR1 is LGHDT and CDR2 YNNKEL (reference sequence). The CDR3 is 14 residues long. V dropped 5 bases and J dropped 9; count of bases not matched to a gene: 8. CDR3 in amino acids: CASSSFSGSGEQFF. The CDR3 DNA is TGTGCCAGCAGCTCCTTTAGCGGGAGCGGTGAGCAGTTCTTC.

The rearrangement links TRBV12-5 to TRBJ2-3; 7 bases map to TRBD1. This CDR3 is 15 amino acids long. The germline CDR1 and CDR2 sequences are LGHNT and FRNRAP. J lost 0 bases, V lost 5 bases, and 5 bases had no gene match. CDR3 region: CASGPGTVSTDTQYF. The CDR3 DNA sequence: TGTGCTAGTGGTCCTGGGACAGTGAGCACAGATACGCAGTATTTT.

The DNA for the CDR3 is TGTGCCAGCAGTGAGGCAGGGGATAGACCCCAGTACTTC. This codes for CASSEAGDRPQYF. The V and J genes are TRBV6-1 and TRBJ2-5, with a possible D match to TRBD1 (6 bases). The CDR3 has 13 residues. The germline V gene encodes CDR1 MNHNS and CDR2 SASEGT. Trimming removed 3 bases at V and 9 bases at J, with 14 bases between.

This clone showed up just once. The CDR3 is CASSEDGGVLGEQYF. The CDR3 coding sequence is TGTGCCAGCAGTGAAGATGGAGGGGTCCTGGGGGAGCAGTACTTC. This chain links TRBV2 with TRBJ2-7; maybe TRBD2 (6 bases). V gave up 1 base and J gave up 7 bases, with 17 bases separating them. CDR3 size: 15 residues. Germline lookup yields CDR1 SNHLY and CDR2 FYNNEI.

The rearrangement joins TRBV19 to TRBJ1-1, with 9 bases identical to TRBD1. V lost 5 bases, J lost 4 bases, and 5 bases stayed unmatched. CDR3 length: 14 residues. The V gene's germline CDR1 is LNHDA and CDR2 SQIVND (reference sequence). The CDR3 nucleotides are TGTGCCAGTAGTGTCAACAGGGGGCGCACTGAAGCTTTCTTT. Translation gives CASSVNRGRTEAFF.

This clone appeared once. The CDR3: CASSPRTGSLATNEKLFF. The CDR3 bases are TGTGCCAGCTCACCACGGACAGGGAGTCTAGCAACTAATGAAAAACTGTTTTTT. The chain employs TRBV18 and TRBJ1-4; 8 positions agree with TRBD1. Germline CDR1 and CDR2: KGHSH and LQKENI. The CDR3 consists of 18 residues. With 1 base clipped from V and 0 bases from J, the junction kept 7 bases outside the gene matches. Combining the CDR3 with reference TRBV18 and TRBJ1-4 gives the whole variable domain NAGVMQNPRHLVRRRGQEARLRCSPMKGHSHVYWYRQLPEEGLKFMVYLQKENIIDESGMPKERFSAEFPKEGPSILRIQQVVRGDSAAYFCASSPRTGSLATNEKLFFGSGTQLSVL.

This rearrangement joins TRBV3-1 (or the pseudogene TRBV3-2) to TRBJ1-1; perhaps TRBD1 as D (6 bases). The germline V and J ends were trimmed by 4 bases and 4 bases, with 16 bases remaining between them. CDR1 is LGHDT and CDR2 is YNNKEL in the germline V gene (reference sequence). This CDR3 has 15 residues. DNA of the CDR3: TGTGCCAGCAGCCCCGGCTGGGGGCCCAGCACTGAAGCTTTCTTT. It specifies CASSPGWGPSTEAFF.

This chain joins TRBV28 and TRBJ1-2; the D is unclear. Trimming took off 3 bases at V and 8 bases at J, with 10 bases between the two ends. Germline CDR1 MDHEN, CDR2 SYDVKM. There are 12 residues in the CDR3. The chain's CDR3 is CASSFYSQGYTF. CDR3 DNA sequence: TGTGCCAGCAGTTTTTACAGCCAAGGCTACACCTTC.

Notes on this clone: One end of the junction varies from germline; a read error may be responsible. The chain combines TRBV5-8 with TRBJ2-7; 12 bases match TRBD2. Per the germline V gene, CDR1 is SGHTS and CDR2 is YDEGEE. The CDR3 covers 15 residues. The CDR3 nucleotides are TGTGCCGGCAGACGCGGACTAGCGGGATCTGACGAGCAGTACTTC. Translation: CAGRRGLAGSDEQYF. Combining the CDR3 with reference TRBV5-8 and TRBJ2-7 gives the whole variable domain EAGVTQSPTHLIKTRGQQATLRCSPISGHTSVYWYQQALGLGLQFLLWYDEGEERNRGNFPPRFSGRQFPNYSSELNVNALELEDSALYLCAGRRGLAGSDEQYFGPGTRLTVT.

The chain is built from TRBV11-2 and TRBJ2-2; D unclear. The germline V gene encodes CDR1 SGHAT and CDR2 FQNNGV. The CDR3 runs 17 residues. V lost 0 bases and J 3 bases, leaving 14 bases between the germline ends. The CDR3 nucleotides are TGTGCCAGCAGCTTAGAGTACCCAGGTGACCACACCGGGGAGCTGTTTTTT. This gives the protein CASSLEYPGDHTGELFF.

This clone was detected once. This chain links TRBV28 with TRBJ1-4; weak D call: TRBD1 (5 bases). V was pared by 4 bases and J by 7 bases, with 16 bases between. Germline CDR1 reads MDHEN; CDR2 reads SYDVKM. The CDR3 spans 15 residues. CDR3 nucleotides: TGTGCCAGCAGTTCCCCCACAGGTGACGGTGAAAAACTGTTTTTT. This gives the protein CASSSPTGDGEKLFF.

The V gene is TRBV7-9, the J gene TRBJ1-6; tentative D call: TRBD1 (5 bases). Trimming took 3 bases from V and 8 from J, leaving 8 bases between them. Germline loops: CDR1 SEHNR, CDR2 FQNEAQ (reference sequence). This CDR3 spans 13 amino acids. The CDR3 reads CASSLTGDSPLHF. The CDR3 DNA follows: TGTGCCAGCAGCTTGACGGGGGATTCACCCCTCCACTTT.

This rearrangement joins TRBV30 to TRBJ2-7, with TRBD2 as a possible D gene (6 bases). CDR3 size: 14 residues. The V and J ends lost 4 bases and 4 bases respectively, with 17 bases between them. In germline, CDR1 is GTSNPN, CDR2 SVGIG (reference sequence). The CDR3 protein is CAWNIGGVRYEQYF. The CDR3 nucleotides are TGTGCCTGGAACATAGGAGGGGTGCGGTACGAGCAGTACTTC.